The present T cell receptor beta chain was sequenced within a study of naive and memory T cell subsets. The beta constant-region primer was an equimolar mix of two oligonucleotides covering TRBC1 and TRBC2. Ligated cDNA was amplified by four rounds of PCR with nested alpha and beta constant-region primers and SP2. TCRdb ran MiXCR on the UMI-ligation and nested PCR reads and lists one entry per CDR3 protein. The data contain approximately 140,000 distinct CDR3 sequences, 22% of them singletons. Findings and limits, study-wide: Naive repertoires, especially CD8, held a few larger clonotypes, possibly memory cells re-expressing CD45RA.

The V segment lost 5 bases and the J segment 2 bases; nucleotides outside the gene matches: 7. CDR3 length: 15 residues. Germline V lookup: CDR1 MNHEY, CDR2 SVGEGT. About this clonotype itself: The antigen is unknown.

Sequencing used naive CD4+ T cells from blood. The V gene is TRBV6-2 or TRBV6-3, the J gene TRBJ2-7, with TRBD1 matching over 9 bases. This sequence originates from a human donor in good health. This CDR3 reads CASSQADRGTYEQYF. The DNA for the CDR3 is TGTGCCAGCAGTCAAGCGGACAGGGGTACCTACGAGCAGTACTTC.